This is a list of T cell receptor beta chains from one sample in a study of T cell repertoires in cytomegalovirus infection. These receptors' targets are unknown. TCRdb recomputed calls from the reads with MiXCR, one row per CDR3 protein. This table has about a million distinct CDR3 sequences, approximately 32% appearing once. The sequences come from cultured CD8+ T cells from PBMCs, collected from culture after CMV antigen stimulation. The origin of the receptors is a human donor in good health (CMV status not recorded). Some clones in this sample may be carry-over from other donors' samples. Both conserved end residues are part of each CDR3. D genes are given only for firm matches. Some rows mark clone size as missing; the rest say once, few, many or name a class of expanded clone.

abundance	d_gene	v_gene	j_gene	CDR3nt	CDR3aa
few	.	TRBV6-5	TRBJ1-2	TGTGCCAGCAGTTACTCGGGGCAGTATGGCTACACCTTC	CASSYSGQYGYTF
.	.	TRBV6-2/TRBV6-3	TRBJ2-3	TGTGCCAGCAGTCCCCTTTGGGGGACGGTCACAGATACGCAGTATTTT	CASSPLWGTVTDTQYF
.	.	TRBV19	TRBJ1-1	TGTGCCAGTAGTATAGATCCCGGGATGACTGAAGCTTTCTTT	CASSIDPGMTEAFF
few	.	TRBV6-2/TRBV6-3	TRBJ2-1	TGTGCCAGCAGTTACTCGGGCGCTAGCTCCTACAATGAGCAGTTCTTC	CASSYSGASSYNEQFF
many	TRBD1	TRBV7-6	TRBJ2-2	TGTGCCAGCAGCTTAGAGGACAGGGGTTACACCGGGGAGCTGTTTTTT	CASSLEDRGYTGELFF
many	.	TRBV6-2/TRBV6-3	TRBJ2-7	TGTGCCAGCAGTTACTCAGGGGAGCAGTACTTC	CASSYSGEQYF
few	.	TRBV6-5	TRBJ1-1	TGTGCCAGCACCATGGGGGGGGGAGCTTTCTTT	CASTMGGGAFF
many	.	TRBV12-3/TRBV12-4	TRBJ1-1	TGTGCCAGCAGTCCCTCGCCCGGGGGGAGGACTGAAGCTTTCTTT	CASSPSPGGRTEAFF
few	TRBD1	TRBV27	TRBJ1-6	TGTGCCAGCAGTCCCGACCAACAGGGGGCTCGCTCACCCCTCCACTTT	CASSPDQQGARSPLHF
many	.	TRBV7-8	TRBJ2-5	TGTGCCAGCAGCTTAATGAGCGGCGAGGAGACCCAGTACTTC	CASSLMSGEETQYF
.	.	TRBV25-1	TRBJ1-6	TGTGCCAGCAGCCAAGGCAGGGCGGCGGCACCCCTCCACTTT	CASSQGRAAAPLHF